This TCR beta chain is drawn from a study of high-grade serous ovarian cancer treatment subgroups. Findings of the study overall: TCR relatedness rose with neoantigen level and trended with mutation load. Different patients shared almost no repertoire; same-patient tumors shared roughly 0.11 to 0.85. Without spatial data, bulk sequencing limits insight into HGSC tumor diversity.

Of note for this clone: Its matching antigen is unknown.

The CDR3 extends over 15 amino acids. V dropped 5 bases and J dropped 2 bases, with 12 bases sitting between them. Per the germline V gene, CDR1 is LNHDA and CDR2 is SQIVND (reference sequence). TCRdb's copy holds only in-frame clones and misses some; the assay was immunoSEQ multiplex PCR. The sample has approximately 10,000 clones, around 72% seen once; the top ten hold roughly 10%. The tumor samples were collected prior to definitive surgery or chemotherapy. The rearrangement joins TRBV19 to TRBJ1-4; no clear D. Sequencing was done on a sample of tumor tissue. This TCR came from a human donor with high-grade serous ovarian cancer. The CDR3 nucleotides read TGTGCCAGTAGTGTATCGGGCGTCACTAATGAAAAACTGTTTTTT. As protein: CASSVSGVTNEKLFF.